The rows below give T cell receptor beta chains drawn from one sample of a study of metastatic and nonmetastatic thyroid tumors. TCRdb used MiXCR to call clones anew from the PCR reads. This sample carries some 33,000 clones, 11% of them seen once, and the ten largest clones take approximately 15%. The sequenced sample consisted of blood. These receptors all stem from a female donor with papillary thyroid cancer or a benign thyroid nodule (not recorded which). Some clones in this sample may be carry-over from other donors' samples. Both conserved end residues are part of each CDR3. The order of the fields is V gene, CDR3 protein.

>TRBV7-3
CASSSDGNSPLHF
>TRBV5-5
CASIAGASTDTQYF
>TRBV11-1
CASSHTNTEGGDGYTF
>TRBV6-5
CASSYRSTDIQYF
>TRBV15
CATSRDLGTALNYEQYF
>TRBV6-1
CASSTKPGQIIIEQYF
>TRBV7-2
CASTTSTSRQYF
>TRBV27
CASSLGWGNLNTEAFF
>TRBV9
CASSPGPSGDTQYF
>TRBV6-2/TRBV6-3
CASSISMVGNEQFF
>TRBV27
CASSLQGFREQPQHF
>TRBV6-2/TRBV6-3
CASRDTGRGNEQFF
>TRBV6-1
CASSDGTSYDYTF
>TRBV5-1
CASSLVGRRWTQYF
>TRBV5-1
CASSLEVAGGGEQYF
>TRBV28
CASSPDSGGYEQYF
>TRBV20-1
CSARFQGEGYEQYF
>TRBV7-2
CASSPGGGGTDTQYF
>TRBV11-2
CASSSVKGYDSPLHF
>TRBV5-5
CASSPGQGMGEQYF
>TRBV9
CASSGEAGVKYNEQLF
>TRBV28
CASQKTGTSGRGWQYF
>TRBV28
CASSSPVLLAGTDTQYF
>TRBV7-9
CASSSRVFSTEAFF
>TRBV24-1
CATQSRDFNQPQHF
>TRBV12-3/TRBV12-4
CASRRGGELFF
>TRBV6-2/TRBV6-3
CASSPLGTSATDTQYF
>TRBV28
CASSLGDRPYNEQFF
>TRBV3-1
CASSLRTGLNEQYF
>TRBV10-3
CAISASGSKADTQYF
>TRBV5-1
CASSLNGGGRSTEAFF
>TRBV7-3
CASSSTTSGYNEQFF
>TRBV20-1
CSATSARGLAGGDYNEQFF
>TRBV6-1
CASSGSLAGKLYNEQFF
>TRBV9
CASSVAPLAGGGETQYF
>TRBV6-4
CASSAFGVTEAFF
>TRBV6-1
CASSDRRGHYGYTF
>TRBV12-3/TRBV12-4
CASSRMGQGRFPYEQYF